This TCR beta chain comes out of a study of CD8+CD57+ T cells in acquired aplastic anemia. General study points: No significant patient-versus-control difference appeared in CD8+ Simpson's diversity.

The germline V gene encodes CDR1 KGHDR and CDR2 SFDVKD. The trim removed 3 bases at V and 4 bases at J, leaving 5 bases unmatched. CDR3 length: 17 residues. Selection for sequencing was limited to patients who had shown CD8+CD57+ cell expansion by flow cytometry. Therapy had not been given to patients before blood sampling. In this sample, this clonotype turned up once. Its cognate antigen is unknown. CDR3 and TCR beta VDJ profiling relied on a genomic DNA template. In TCRdb, the reads were re-called with MiXCR into one record per CDR3 protein. The sample has more than 95,000 distinct CDR3 sequences; approximately 40% are singletons.

The sequence was collected from a human donor with aplastic anemia. Sequenced: sorted CD4+, CD8+, or CD8+CD57+ T cells (not recorded which) from PBMCs. J is TRBJ2-5 and V is TRBV24-1, with 15 bases fitting TRBD2. The chain's CDR3 is CATSDIGLAGGRETQYF. Written as DNA, the CDR3 is TGTGCCACCAGTGATATCGGACTAGCGGGGGGGAGAGAGACCCAGTACTTC.